What follows are 8 T cell receptor beta chains derived from one specimen sequenced in a study of blood T cell repertoires in COVID-19. Sequenced by immunoSEQ multiplex PCR; TCRdb stores in-frame clones only, minus some. The table lists 150,000 to 250,000 clones, approximately 85% of them singletons. Sequenced sample: PBMCs or T cells enriched from blood (not recorded which). Receptors originate from a man aged 35-49 years who had recovered from COVID-19.

The chain links TRBV18 to TRBJ1-5; D possibly corresponds to TRBD1 (5 bases). The V end lost 1 base, the J end lost 3 bases, and 7 bases lay between the germline ends. The length of the CDR3 is 14 residues. The V gene's germline CDR1 is KGHSH and CDR2 LQKENI. This chain's CDR3 is CASSPQQDNQPQHF. In DNA form, the CDR3 reads TGTGCCAGCTCACCACAACAGGACAATCAGCCCCAGCATTTT. The variable domain in full, completed from reference TRBV18 and TRBJ1-5, reads NAGVMQNPRHLVRRRGQEARLRCSPMKGHSHVYWYRQLPEEGLKFMVYLQKENIIDESGMPKERFSAEFPKEGPSILRIQQVVRGDSAAYFCASSPQQDNQPQHFGDGTRLSIL.

The V call is TRBV19, the J call TRBJ2-7; TRBD2 matches 13 bases. V dropped 5 bases and J dropped 4; count of bases not matched to a gene: 11. Germline lookup yields CDR1 LNHDA and CDR2 SQIVND (reference sequence). The CDR3 spans 17 residues. CDR3 nucleotide sequence: TGTGCCAGTAGTTTCGGACTAGCGGGAGAGGTCCCTTACGAGCAGTACTTC. This encodes CASSFGLAGEVPYEQYF.

This rearrangement joins TRBV5-1 to TRBJ2-2; TRBD2 aligns across 8 bases. J gave up 0 bases and V 2 bases, and 3 bases lay outside the gene matches. The CDR3 spans 16 residues. The germline V gene encodes CDR1 SGHRS and CDR2 YFSETQ. The CDR3 reads CASSLRLASNTGELFF. As DNA, the CDR3 is TGCGCCAGCAGCTTACGACTAGCGTCGAACACCGGGGAGCTGTTTTTT.

This clone has a handful of counts. V gene TRBV5-1 combines with J gene TRBJ1-1; 8 positions agree with TRBD1. The V segment lost 0 bases and the J segment 0 bases; nucleotides outside the gene matches: 1. Germline V gene sequence: CDR1 SGHRS, CDR2 YFSETQ. This CDR3 is built from 15 residues. The CDR3: CASSLGQGMNTEAFF. CDR3 in DNA: TGCGCCAGCAGCTTGGGACAGGGGATGAACACTGAAGCTTTCTTT. The complete variable domain, with remaining parts taken from reference TRBV5-1 and TRBJ1-1, reads KAGVTQTPRYLIKTRGQQVTLSCSPISGHRSVSWYQQTPGQGLQFLFEYFSETQRNKGNFPGRFSGRQFSNSRSEMNVSTLELGDSALYLCASSLGQGMNTEAFFGQGTRLTVV.

V and J are TRBV28 and TRBJ1-1, with 9 bases matching TRBD1. V was clipped by 2 bases and J by 4 bases; unmatched bases: 5. CDR1 and CDR2 from the germline V gene are MDHEN and SYDVKM. CDR3 size: 15 residues. CDR3 in amino acids: CASSLRDRAFTEAFF. CDR3 coding DNA: TGTGCCAGCAGTTTAAGGGACAGGGCATTCACTGAAGCTTTCTTT.

This chain links TRBV5-1 with TRBJ1-2, with 8 bases fitting TRBD1. Trimming took 8 bases from V and 6 from J; bases not matched to a gene: 9. The CDR3 has 13 residues. Germline V CDR1 and CDR2: SGHRS, YFSETQ. CDR3 DNA: TGCGCCAGTGGATCTAAACAGGGGGATGGCTACACCTTC. Translated, it gives CASGSKQGDGYTF.

The J gene is TRBJ2-1, the V gene TRBV9; 11 bases line up with TRBD2. V dropped 0 bases and J dropped 3; count of bases not matched to a gene: 11. CDR3 size: 19 residues. Per the germline V gene, CDR1 is SGDLS and CDR2 is YYNGEE. Written as DNA, the CDR3 is TGTGCCAGCAGCGTAGTGGAGACTAGCGGGAACCCTCTCTACAATGAGCAGTTCTTC. Translation: CASSVVETSGNPLYNEQFF.

J is TRBJ1-1 and V is TRBV27; D might be TRBD1 (6 bases). Germline CDR1 and CDR2: MNHEY and SMNVEV (reference sequence). There are 14 residues in the CDR3. V was trimmed by 8 bases and J by 3 bases, leaving 16 bases between them. Here the CDR3 DNA reads TGTGCCAGCCGAACCCAGGGGTGGGACACTGAAGCTTTCTTT. Residues: CASRTQGWDTEAFF.